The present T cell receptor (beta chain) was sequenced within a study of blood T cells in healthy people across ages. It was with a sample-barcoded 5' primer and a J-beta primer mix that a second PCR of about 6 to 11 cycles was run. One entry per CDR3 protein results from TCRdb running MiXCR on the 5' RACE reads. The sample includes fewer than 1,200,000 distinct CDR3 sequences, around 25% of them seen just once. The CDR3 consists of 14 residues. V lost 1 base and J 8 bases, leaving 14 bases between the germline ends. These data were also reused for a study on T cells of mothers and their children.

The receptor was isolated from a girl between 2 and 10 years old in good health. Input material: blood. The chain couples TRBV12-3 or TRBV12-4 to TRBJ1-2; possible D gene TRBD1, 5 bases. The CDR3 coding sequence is TGTGCCAGCAGTTTAGGGCGGCAGGGTAACGGCTACACCTTC. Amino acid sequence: CASSLGRQGNGYTF.